This TCR beta chain was documented in a study of T cells after yellow fever vaccination. Study-wide findings and caveats: Reappearance after the booster was seen for most primary-vaccination clones, at 96% CD4 and 70% to 90% CD8. Clonotypes appearing in both CD4 and CD8 compartments existed, and their share was small.

Template switching by 5'RACE produced TCR cDNA, adding a universal primer site and UMIs. MiXCR was run by TCRdb on the 5' RACE reads, yielding one entry per CDR3 protein. The profile covers 70,000 or so distinct CDR3 sequences, with 5.5% to 7.5% appearing a single time and roughly 2.2% taken by the ten largest. This CDR3 region has 13 residues. CDR1 MDHEN and CDR2 SYDVKM come from the germline V gene. Deletions cut 7 bases from V and 4 bases from J, with 12 bases between. This clonotype showed up just a few times. Antigen unknown. The rearrangement links TRBV28 to TRBJ2-3; D is unresolved. This TCR was sampled from a man aged 18 to 30 who received the YFV17D yellow fever vaccine. Sequenced material: CD4+ T cells sorted from PBMCs, taken approximately 16 days after the first yellow fever vaccination. The chain's CDR3 is CASTQPPADTQYF. The CDR3 DNA reads as TGTGCCAGCACCCAGCCTCCCGCAGATACGCAGTATTTT.